This TCR beta chain was sequenced during a study of T cell repertoires in cytomegalovirus infection. Across the study: Public TCR beta signatures indicated both CMV infection and matching HLA type.

Study-wide results and limits: Dominating the ex vivo response were TCR beta clonotypes that were CMV-specific and HLA-C-restricted.

About this clonotype itself: What it binds is unknown.

MiXCR was run by TCRdb on the reads, yielding one entry per CDR3 protein. The sample has about 680,000 distinct CDR3 sequences, 24% seen once. The germline V gene encodes CDR1 SGHAT and CDR2 FQDESV (reference sequence). The germline V and J ends were trimmed by 4 bases and 0 bases, with 18 bases remaining between them. The CDR3 contains 17 residues. This rearrangement joins TRBV11-1 to TRBJ1-1; D not resolved. The sequencing sample was made of CD8+ T cells from PBMCs. This clonotype was sampled from a human donor in good health (CMV status not recorded). Some clones in this sample may be carry-over from other donors' samples. In DNA form, the CDR3 reads TGTGCCAGCAGCTCACGTGCAATTGGACTTTTGAACACTGAAGCTTTCTTT. Protein sequence: CASSSRAIGLLNTEAFF.